These 12 T cell receptor beta chains share one sample of origin, sequenced in a study of shared clonotypes between healthy human individuals. Profiling relied on immunoSEQ multiplex PCR, and the TCRdb table lists in-frame clones only, not all of them. The sample yields under 1,100,000 clones, roughly 74% seen once. Sequencing was performed on memory CD4+ T cells from PBMCs. As for subset: CD45RA-negative fraction. These receptors were obtained from a man in his late teens or twenties in good health. Some clones in this sample may be carry-over from other donors' samples.

The rearrangement uses TRBV10-3 and TRBJ2-5, with TRBD2 identical over 9 bases. The CDR3 consists of 15 residues. V shed 8 bases and J 1 base; nucleotides not matched to a gene: 8. Germline values: CDR1 ENHRY, CDR2 SYGVKD. The CDR3 DNA reads as TGTGCCATCGCGAAGGTACTAGCGGGCCAAGAGACCCAGTACTTC. This gives the protein CAIAKVLAGQETQYF.

The rearrangement uses TRBV28 and TRBJ2-5; possibly TRBD1 for D (5 bases). Per germline, CDR1 MDHEN and CDR2 SYDVKM. Deletions cut 11 bases from V and 2 bases from J, with 15 bases between. The CDR3 has 13 residues. The CDR3 bases are TGTGCCGCGGCCCGACAGCTACAAGAGACCCAGTACTTC. Protein: CAAARQLQETQYF.

CDR3 bases: TGTGCCAGCAGCCGAACCGGGACTAGCGTCTACAATGAGCAGTTCTTC. It yields the protein CASSRTGTSVYNEQFF. This sequence joins TRBV4-2 and TRBJ2-1; TRBD2 matches at 10 bases. The germline V gene encodes CDR1 LGHNA and CDR2 YNFKEQ. The CDR3 loop spans 16 amino acids. Unmatched junction bases numbered 6, after V lost 4 bases and J lost 3 bases.

The rearrangement joins TRBV7-6 to TRBJ1-4, with 8 bases identical to TRBD1. The CDR3 contains 17 residues. J was trimmed by 5 bases and V by 0 bases; bases with no gene match: 8. Germline V lookup: CDR1 SGHVS, CDR2 FNYEAQ. This CDR3 is CASSLASGGQGNEKLFF. Written as DNA, the CDR3 is TGTGCCAGCAGCTTAGCGTCTGGTGGACAGGGCAATGAAAAACTGTTTTTT.

This chain connects TRBV7-8 to TRBJ2-7, with 8 positions matching TRBD2. CDR1 SGHVS and CDR2 FQNEAQ come from the germline V gene. The CDR3 is made up of 14 amino acids. The V and J ends lost 6 bases and 0 bases, in that order; junction bases with no gene match: 4. CDR3 in amino acids: CASRASGFSYEQYF. CDR3 in DNA: TGTGCCAGCAGGGCTAGCGGGTTCTCCTACGAGCAGTACTTC.

V gene TRBV6-1 combines with J gene TRBJ2-7; D gene unclear. V shed 6 bases and J shed 0 bases, with 12 bases lying between them. CDR1 is MNHNS and CDR2 is SASEGT in the germline V gene. The CDR3 is 14 amino acids. The DNA for the CDR3 is TGTGCCAGCAGCCCCTCGTGGAACTCCTACGAGCAGTACTTC. Residues: CASSPSWNSYEQYF.

V is TRBV9 and J is TRBJ2-3; TRBD2 aligns across 13 bases. Trimming cost V 4 bases and J 5 bases; bases outside gene matches: 4. This CDR3 spans 15 amino acids. Germline values: CDR1 SGDLS, CDR2 YYNGEE. The CDR3 reads CASSPGLAGVDTQYF. CDR3 sequence (DNA): TGTGCCAGCAGCCCAGGACTAGCGGGAGTAGATACGCAGTATTTT.

The chain carries TRBV30 and TRBJ1-1, with D unclear. V lost 2 bases, J lost 2 bases, and 9 bases lay in between. Per germline, CDR1 GTSNPN and CDR2 SVGIG (reference sequence). There are 13 residues in the CDR3. This CDR3 is CAWSMGGNTEAFF. DNA of the CDR3: TGTGCCTGGAGTATGGGAGGAAACACTGAAGCTTTCTTT. Using reference TRBV30 and TRBJ1-1 for the parts outside the CDR3, the full variable domain is SQTIHQWPATLVQPVGSPLSLECTVEGTSNPNLYWYRQAAGRGLQLLFYSVGIGQISSEVPQNLSASRPQDRQFILSSKKLLLSDSGFYLCAWSMGGNTEAFFGQGTRLTVV.

The rearrangement joins TRBV5-1 to TRBJ1-2, with 8 bases aligning to TRBD1. Per germline, CDR1 SGHRS and CDR2 YFSETQ. V trimming: 7 bases; J trimming: 3 bases; junction bases outside the gene matches: 8. CDR3 length: 14 amino acids. The CDR3 protein is CASRGPQGDYGYTF. CDR3 DNA sequence: TGCGCCAGCCGGGGCCCACAGGGGGACTATGGCTACACCTTC.

The chain joins TRBV27 to TRBJ2-7; D is perhaps TRBD2 (6 bases). In germline, CDR1 is MNHEY, CDR2 SMNVEV (reference sequence). The CDR3 has 14 amino acids. The V gene lost 5 bases and the J gene lost 4 bases, with 15 bases spanning the gap. CDR3 protein: CASSRLGGGYEQYF. DNA of the CDR3: TGTGCCAGCAGTCGACTAGGAGGTGGGTACGAGCAGTACTTC.

The CDR3 DNA follows: TGTGCCACGCACATTAGCGGGACAGATACGCAGTATTTT. It is translated as CATHISGTDTQYF. The rearrangement uses TRBV19 and TRBJ2-3, with 7 bases aligning to TRBD2. CDR1 and CDR2 (germline): LNHDA, SQIVND (reference sequence). This CDR3 spans 13 amino acids. V shed 10 bases, J shed 3 bases, and the junction held 7 bases outside the gene matches.

The chain combines TRBV29-1 with TRBJ2-1; D may be TRBD1 (5 bases). Looked up from germline, CDR1 is SQVTM and CDR2 is ANQGSEA. V dropped 6 bases and J dropped 6 bases, with 18 bases sitting between them. CDR3 length equals 14 residues. The CDR3 here is CSVADKKGFNEQFF. The CDR3 region has the DNA TGCAGCGTCGCCGACAAAAAGGGGTTCAATGAGCAGTTCTTC.